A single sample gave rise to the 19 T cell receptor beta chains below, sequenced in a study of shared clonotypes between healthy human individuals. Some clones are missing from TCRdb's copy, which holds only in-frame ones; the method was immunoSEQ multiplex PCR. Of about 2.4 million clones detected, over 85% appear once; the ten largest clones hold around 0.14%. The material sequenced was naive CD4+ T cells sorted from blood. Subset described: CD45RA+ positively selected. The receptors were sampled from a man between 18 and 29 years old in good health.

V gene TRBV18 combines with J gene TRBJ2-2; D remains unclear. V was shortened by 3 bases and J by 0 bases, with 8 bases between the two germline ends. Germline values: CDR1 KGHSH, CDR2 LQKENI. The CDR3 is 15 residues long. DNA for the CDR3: TGTGCCAGCTCACCGGACGGTTCGAACACCGGGGAGCTGTTTTTT. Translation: CASSPDGSNTGELFF. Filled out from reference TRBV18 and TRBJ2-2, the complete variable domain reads NAGVMQNPRHLVRRRGQEARLRCSPMKGHSHVYWYRQLPEEGLKFMVYLQKENIIDESGMPKERFSAEFPKEGPSILRIQQVVRGDSAAYFCASSPDGSNTGELFFGEGSRLTVL.

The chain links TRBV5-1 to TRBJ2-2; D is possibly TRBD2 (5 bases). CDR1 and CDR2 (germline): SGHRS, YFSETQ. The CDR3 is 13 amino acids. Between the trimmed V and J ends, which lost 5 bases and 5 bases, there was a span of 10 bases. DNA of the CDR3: TGCGCCAGCAGGAGGGAGTCTACCGGGGAGCTGTTTTTT. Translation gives CASRRESTGELFF.

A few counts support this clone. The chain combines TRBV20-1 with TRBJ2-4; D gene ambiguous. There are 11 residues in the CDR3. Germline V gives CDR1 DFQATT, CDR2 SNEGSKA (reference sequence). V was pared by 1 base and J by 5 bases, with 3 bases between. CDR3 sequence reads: CSARGQNIQYF. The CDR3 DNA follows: TGCAGTGCTAGAGGACAAAACATTCAGTACTTC.

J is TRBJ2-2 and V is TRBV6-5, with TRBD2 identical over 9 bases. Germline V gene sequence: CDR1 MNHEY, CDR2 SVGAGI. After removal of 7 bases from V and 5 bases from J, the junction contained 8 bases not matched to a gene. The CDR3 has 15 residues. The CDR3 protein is CASKLAGGTTGELFF. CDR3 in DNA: TGTGCCAGCAAGTTGGCGGGGGGGACGACCGGGGAGCTGTTTTTT.

CDR3 protein: CASSLRLYEKLFF. As DNA, the CDR3 is TGTGCCAGCAGCCTTCGACTGTATGAAAAACTGTTTTTT. The V and J genes are TRBV14 and TRBJ1-4; D not resolved. The CDR3 is 13 residues long. The ends were cut back, 4 bases at V and 6 bases at J, with 9 bases in the middle. Per germline, CDR1 SGHDN and CDR2 FVKESK.

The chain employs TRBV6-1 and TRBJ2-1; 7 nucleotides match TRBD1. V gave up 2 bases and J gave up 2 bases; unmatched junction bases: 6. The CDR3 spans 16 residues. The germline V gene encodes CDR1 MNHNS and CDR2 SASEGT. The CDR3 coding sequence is TGTGCCAGCAGTGAAATTGGGCAGGGGGCCTACAATGAGCAGTTCTTC. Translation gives CASSEIGQGAYNEQFF.

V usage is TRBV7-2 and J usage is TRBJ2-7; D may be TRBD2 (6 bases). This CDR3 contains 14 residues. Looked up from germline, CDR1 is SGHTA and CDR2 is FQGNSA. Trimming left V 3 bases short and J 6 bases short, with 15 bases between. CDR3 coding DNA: TGTGCCAGCAGCTTTAGCGGACCCACTTCCGAGCAGTACTTC. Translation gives CASSFSGPTSEQYF.

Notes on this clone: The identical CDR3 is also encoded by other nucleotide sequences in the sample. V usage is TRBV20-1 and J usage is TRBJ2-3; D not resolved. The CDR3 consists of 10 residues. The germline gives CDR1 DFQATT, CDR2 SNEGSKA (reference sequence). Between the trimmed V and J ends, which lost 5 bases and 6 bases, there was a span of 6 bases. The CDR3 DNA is TGCAGTGCTCGACGGGATACGCAGTATTTT. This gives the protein CSARRDTQYF.

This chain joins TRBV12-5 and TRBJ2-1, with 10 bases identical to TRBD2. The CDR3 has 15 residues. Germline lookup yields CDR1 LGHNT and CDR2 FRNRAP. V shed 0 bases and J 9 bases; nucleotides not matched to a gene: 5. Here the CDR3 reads CASGLVLAGSGEQFF. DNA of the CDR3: TGTGCTAGTGGTTTGGTACTAGCGGGGAGCGGTGAGCAGTTCTTC. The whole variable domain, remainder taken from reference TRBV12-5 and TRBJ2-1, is DARVTQTPRHKVTEMGQEVTMRCQPILGHNTVFWYRQTMMQGLELLAYFRNRAPLDDSGMPKDRFSAEMPDATLATLKIQPSEPRDSAVYFCASGLVLAGSGEQFFGPGTRLTVL.

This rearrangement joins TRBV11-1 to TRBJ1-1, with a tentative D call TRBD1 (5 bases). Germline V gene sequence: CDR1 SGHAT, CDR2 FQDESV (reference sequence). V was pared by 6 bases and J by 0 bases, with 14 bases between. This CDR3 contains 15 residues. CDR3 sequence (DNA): TGTGCCAGCAGACAATCCGGGGCCGTGAACACTGAAGCTTTCTTT. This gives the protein CASRQSGAVNTEAFF.

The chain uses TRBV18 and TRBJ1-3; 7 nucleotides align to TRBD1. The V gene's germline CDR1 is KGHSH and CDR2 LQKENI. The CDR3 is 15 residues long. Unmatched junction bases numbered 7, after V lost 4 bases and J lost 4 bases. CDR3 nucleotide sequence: TGTGCCAGCTCACTCTCCGGGACAGAAGGAAACACCATATATTTT. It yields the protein CASSLSGTEGNTIYF. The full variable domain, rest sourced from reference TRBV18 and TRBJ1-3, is NAGVMQNPRHLVRRRGQEARLRCSPMKGHSHVYWYRQLPEEGLKFMVYLQKENIIDESGMPKERFSAEFPKEGPSILRIQQVVRGDSAAYFCASSLSGTEGNTIYFGEGSWLTVV.

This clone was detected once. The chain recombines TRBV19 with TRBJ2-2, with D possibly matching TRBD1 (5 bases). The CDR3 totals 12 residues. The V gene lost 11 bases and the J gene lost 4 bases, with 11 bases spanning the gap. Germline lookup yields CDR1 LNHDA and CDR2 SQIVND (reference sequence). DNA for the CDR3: TGTGCCTCTTTTAGGGGCACCGGGGAGCTGTTTTTT. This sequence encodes CASFRGTGELFF.

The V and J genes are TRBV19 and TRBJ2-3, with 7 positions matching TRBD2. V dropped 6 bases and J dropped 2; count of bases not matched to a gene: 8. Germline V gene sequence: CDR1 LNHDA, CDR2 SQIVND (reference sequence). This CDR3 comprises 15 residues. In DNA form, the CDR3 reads TGTGCCAGTAGCTCGGGAGGCCTAACCACAGATACGCAGTATTTT. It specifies CASSSGGLTTDTQYF.

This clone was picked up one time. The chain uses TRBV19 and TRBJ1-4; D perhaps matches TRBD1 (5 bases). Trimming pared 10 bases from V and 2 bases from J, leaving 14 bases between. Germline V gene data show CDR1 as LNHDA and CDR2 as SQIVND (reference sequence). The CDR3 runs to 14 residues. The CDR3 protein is CATQPWGTNEKLFF. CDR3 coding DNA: TGTGCCACCCAACCCTGGGGCACTAATGAAAAACTGTTTTTT.

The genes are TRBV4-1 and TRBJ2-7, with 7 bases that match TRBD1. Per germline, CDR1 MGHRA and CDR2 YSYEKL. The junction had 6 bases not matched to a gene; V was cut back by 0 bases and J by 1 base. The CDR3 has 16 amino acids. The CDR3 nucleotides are TGCGCCAGCAGCCAAGAATTAGGGACAGCATCCTACGAGCAGTACTTC. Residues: CASSQELGTASYEQYF.

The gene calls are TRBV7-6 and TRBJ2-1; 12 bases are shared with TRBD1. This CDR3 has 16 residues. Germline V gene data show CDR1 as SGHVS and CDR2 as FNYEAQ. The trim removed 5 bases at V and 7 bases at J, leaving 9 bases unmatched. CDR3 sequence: CASSSSGTGGRNEQFF. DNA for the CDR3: TGTGCCAGCAGCAGCTCCGGGACAGGGGGCCGGAATGAGCAGTTCTTC.

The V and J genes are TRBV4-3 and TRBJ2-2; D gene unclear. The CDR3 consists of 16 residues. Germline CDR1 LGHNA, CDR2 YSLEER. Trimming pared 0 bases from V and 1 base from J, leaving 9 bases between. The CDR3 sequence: CASSQDSAMNTGELFF. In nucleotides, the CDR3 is TGCGCCAGCAGCCAAGATTCAGCAATGAACACCGGGGAGCTGTTTTTT.

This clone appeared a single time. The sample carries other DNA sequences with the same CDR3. CDR3 amino acids: CASSVGGAGANVLTF. The CDR3 nucleotides are TGTGCCAGCAGCGTAGGGGGAGCTGGGGCCAACGTCCTGACTTTC. This rearrangement joins TRBV9 to TRBJ2-6, with D possibly TRBD2 on 5 matching bases. The germline V gene has CDR1 SGDLS and CDR2 YYNGEE. The CDR3 extends over 15 amino acids. The germline V and J ends were trimmed by 0 bases and 2 bases, with 6 bases remaining between them.

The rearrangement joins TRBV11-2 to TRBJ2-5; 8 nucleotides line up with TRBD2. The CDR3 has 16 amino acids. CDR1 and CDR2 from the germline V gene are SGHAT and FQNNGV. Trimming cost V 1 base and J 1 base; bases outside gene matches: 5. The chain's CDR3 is CASSLGVAGIQETQYF. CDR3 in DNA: TGTGCCAGCAGCTTAGGGGTAGCGGGGATCCAAGAGACCCAGTACTTC. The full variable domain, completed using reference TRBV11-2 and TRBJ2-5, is EAGVAQSPRYKIIEKRQSVAFWCNPISGHATLYWYQQILGQGPKLLIQFQNNGVVDDSQLPKDRFSAERLKGVDSTLKIQPAKLEDSAVYLCASSLGVAGIQETQYFGPGTRLLVL.